Sequencing of this TCR beta chain was carried out in a study of OX40 agonist ivuxolimab in advanced cancers. Regarding the study as a whole: More expanded clones were found, on average, in CD8+ than in CD4+ T cells.

Germline V gene sequence: CDR1 SGHVS, CDR2 FNYEAQ. V was clipped by 4 bases and J by 4 bases; unmatched bases: 5. The CDR3 is 14 amino acids. Sequencing used immunoSEQ multiplex PCR; TCRdb keeps in-frame clones, though not all of them. The top ten clones hold roughly 0.4% of a sample with 65,000 to 75,000 clones, 82% of them seen once. As to this clone: Its specificity is unknown.

This chain links TRBV7-6 with TRBJ1-1; 8 positions match TRBD1. Sequencing used CD4+ or CD8+ T cells sorted from blood, obtained in a trial of the OX40 agonist ivuxolimab. The sequence came from an adult with an advanced solid tumor such as melanoma, head and neck, liver or kidney cancer. The CDR3: CASSSQGALTEAFF. For the CDR3, the DNA is TGTGCCAGCAGCTCCCAGGGGGCACTCACTGAAGCTTTCTTT.